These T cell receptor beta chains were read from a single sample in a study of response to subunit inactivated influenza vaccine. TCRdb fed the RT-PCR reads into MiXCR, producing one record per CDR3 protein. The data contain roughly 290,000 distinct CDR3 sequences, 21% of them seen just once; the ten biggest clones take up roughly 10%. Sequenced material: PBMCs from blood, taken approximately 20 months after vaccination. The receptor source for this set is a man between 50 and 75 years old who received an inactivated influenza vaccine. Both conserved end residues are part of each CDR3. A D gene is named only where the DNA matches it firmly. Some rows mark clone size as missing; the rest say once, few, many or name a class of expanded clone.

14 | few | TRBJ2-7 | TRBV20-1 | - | CSARSHNLPYEQYF | TGCAGTGCTAGATCACACAACCTCCCCTACGAGCAGTACTTC
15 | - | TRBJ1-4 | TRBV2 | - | CASTREQGTNEKLFF | TGTGCCAGCACCAGAGAACAGGGCACTAATGAAAAACTGTTTTTT
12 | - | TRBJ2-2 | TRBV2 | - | CASNGGTGELFF | TGTGCCAGCAACGGGGGCACCGGGGAGCTGTTTTTT
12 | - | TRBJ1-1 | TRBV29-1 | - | CSVDRAAGEAFF | TGCAGCGTTGACAGGGCCGCCGGTGAAGCTTTCTTT
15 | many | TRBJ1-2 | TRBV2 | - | CASSEAGRGMYGYTF | TGTGCCAGCAGTGAAGCGGGCAGGGGAATGTATGGCTACACCTTC
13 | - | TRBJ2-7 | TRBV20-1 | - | CSARDGRNYEQYF | TGCAGTGCTAGAGACGGACGGAACTACGAGCAGTACTTC
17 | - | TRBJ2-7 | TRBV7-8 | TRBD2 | CASSLGRLAGEFYEQYF | TGTGCCAGCAGCTTGGGGAGATTAGCGGGGGAGTTCTACGAGCAGTACTTC
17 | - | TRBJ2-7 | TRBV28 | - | CASSLSPETDSYYEQYF | TGTGCCAGCAGTTTATCCCCCGAAACGGACAGCTACTACGAGCAGTACTTC
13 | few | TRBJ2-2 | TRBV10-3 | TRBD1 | CASETGLVGELFF | TGTGCCAGCGAGACAGGGTTGGTCGGGGAGCTGTTTTTT
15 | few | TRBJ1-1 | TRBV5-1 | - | CASSLEGGKTTEAFF | TGCGCCAGCAGCTTGGAGGGGGGAAAGACCACTGAAGCTTTCTTT
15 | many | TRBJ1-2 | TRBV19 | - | CASSIEGWQEAGYTF | TGTGCCAGTAGTATAGAAGGGTGGCAGGAAGCTGGCTACACCTTC
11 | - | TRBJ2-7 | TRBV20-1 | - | CSASGSYEQYF | TGCAGTGCTAGTGGTAGTTACGAGCAGTACTTC
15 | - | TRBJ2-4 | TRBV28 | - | CASSLIPAAKNIQYF | TGTGCCAGCAGTTTAATCCCGGCGGCCAAAAACATTCAGTACTTC
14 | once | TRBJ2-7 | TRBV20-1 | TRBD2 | CSAATSGGANEQYF | TGCAGTGCAGCAACTAGCGGGGGGGCAAACGAGCAGTACTTC
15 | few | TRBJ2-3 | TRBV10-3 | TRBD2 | CAISELAGDTDTQYF | TGTGCCATCAGTGAACTAGCGGGGGACACAGATACGCAGTATTTT